The clone carrying this T cell receptor (beta chain) was seen once. Its specificity is not known. Relative to the germline gene, one junction end is altered; a read error may explain this. The PCR contained 60 Vbeta and 13 Jbeta primers. The data were produced by immunoSEQ multiplex PCR, yet TCRdb's version contains in-frame clones alone and is incomplete. This table has approximately 130,000 clones, about 80% appearing once. This specimen comes from a study of cytomegalovirus exposure and HLA in healthy donors. Study-wide results and limits: Three CMV-associated chains proved CMV antigen-specific in vitro. Roughly uniform sequencing depth across donors was assumed, possibly incorrectly. In a later analysis, a missense DCLRE1C variant was linked to TCR beta V- and J-gene trimming.

Germline CDR1 SEHNR, CDR2 FQNEAQ (reference sequence). The CDR3 loop spans 17 amino acids. Donors were ostensibly healthy at sampling, although undocumented immune exposures were probable. The chain carries TRBV7-9 and TRBJ1-1; D is perhaps TRBD1 (5 bases). The sequenced material came from PBMCs. This receptor was obtained from a young man in good health and CMV-seronegative. The CDR3 spells CSSSLLAKGLLNTEAFF. CDR3 bases: TGTTCCAGCAGCTTATTAGCTAAGGGGCTACTGAACACTGAAGCTTTCTTT.